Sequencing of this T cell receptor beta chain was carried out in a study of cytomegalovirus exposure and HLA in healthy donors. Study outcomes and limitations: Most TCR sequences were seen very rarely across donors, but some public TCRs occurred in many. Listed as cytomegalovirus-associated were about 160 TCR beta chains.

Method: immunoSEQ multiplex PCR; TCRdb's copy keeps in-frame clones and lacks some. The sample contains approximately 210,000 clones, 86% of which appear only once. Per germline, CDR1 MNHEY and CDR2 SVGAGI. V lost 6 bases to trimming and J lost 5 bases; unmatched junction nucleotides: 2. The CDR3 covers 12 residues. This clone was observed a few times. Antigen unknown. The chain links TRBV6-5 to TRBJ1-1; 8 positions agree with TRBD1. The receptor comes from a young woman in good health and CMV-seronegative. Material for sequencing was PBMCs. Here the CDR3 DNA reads TGTGCCAGCAGACAGGGGGTGACTGAAGCTTTCTTT. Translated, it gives CASRQGVTEAFF.